This entry is about one T cell receptor beta chain. Time point denoted: sample taken at primary tumor resection. TCRs were sequenced from unsorted whole RNA of tumor, nontumor lung or PBMC. The data derive from a study of spatial heterogeneity in lung cancer. TCRdb itself ran the 5' RACE reads through MiXCR, one entry per CDR3 protein. Seen here are roughly 80,000 distinct CDR3 sequences, roughly 13% observed once, and the top ten hold about 4.6%. The clonotype was recovered from a male donor with early-stage non-small cell lung cancer. The sample was PBMCs, taken at surgery.

DNA for the CDR3: TGTGCCAGCAGCTTGGCACTCCGTATAGGGGATGGATGGTCGAATACGCAGTATTTT. Its translation is CASSLALRIGDGWSNTQYF. V and J are TRBV5-6 and TRBJ2-3, with TRBD1 as a possible D gene (5 bases). The CDR3 sequence is 19 residues long. Germline V gene sequence: CDR1 SGHDT, CDR2 YYEEEE. V lost 0 bases and J 7 bases, leaving 27 bases between the germline ends.